This T cell receptor (beta chain) is drawn from a study of patients and donors after allogeneic stem cell transplantation. This clonotype was picked up a small number of times. The CDR3 length is 13 residues. The germline CDR1 and CDR2 sequences are MGHDK and SYGVNS. V was cut by 5 bases and J by 6 bases, with 14 bases left in between. TCRdb re-derived calls from the RT-PCR reads in MiXCR, one entry per CDR3 protein. The sample shows approximately 170,000 distinct CDR3 sequences, approximately 25% of them seen only once. The specimen was blood, either unsorted or a sorted T cell fraction (not recorded which). The J gene is TRBJ2-7, the V gene TRBV25-1; D not resolved. This sequence originates from a human donor who was either an allogeneic HSCT recipient or a stem cell or donor lymphocyte infusion donor (not recorded which). It is not recorded whose cells these are; they may come from a transplant donor. CDR3 loop: CASSFGAGSEQYF. DNA of the CDR3: TGTGCCAGCAGTTTCGGCGCAGGTAGCGAGCAGTACTTC.